The next 2 T cell receptor beta chains were all read from a single sample in a study of T cell repertoires and HLA-DP antigens. Clones were read by immunoSEQ multiplex PCR, and TCRdb kept only the in-frame ones, dropping some. The repertoire consists of approximately 110,000 clones, with around 93% occurring once and the leading ten covering less than 0.35%. The antigens of these receptors remain unknown. Source material: CD4+ T cells from PBMCs. These receptors all come from a woman aged 18-29 years in good health and CMV-seronegative.

The V and J genes are TRBV19 and TRBJ1-2; a weak D match, TRBD1 (6 bases). The V and J ends lost 8 bases and 3 bases respectively, with 22 bases between them. This CDR3 has 16 amino acids. CDR1 and CDR2 (germline): LNHDA, SQIVND (reference sequence). This chain's CDR3 is CASSGTTGVGDYGYTF. CDR3 DNA: TGTGCCAGTTCCGGGACAACGGGGGTGGGGGACTATGGCTACACCTTC.

This chain joins TRBV12-5 and TRBJ1-5; D is unclear. The germline gives CDR1 LGHNT, CDR2 FRNRAP. V was shortened by 0 bases and J by 2 bases, with 11 bases between the two germline ends. This CDR3 has 16 amino acids. This CDR3 is CASGLVPVEGNQPQHF. In nucleotides, the CDR3 is TGTGCTAGTGGTTTGGTCCCTGTGGAGGGCAATCAGCCCCAGCATTTT. The full variable domain, rest sourced from reference TRBV12-5 and TRBJ1-5, is DARVTQTPRHKVTEMGQEVTMRCQPILGHNTVFWYRQTMMQGLELLAYFRNRAPLDDSGMPKDRFSAEMPDATLATLKIQPSEPRDSAVYFCASGLVPVEGNQPQHFGDGTRLSIL.